This TCR beta chain was sequenced for a study of blood T cell repertoires in COVID-19. In the study overall: The cDNA or gDNA used as material had been derived from T cells, B-cell-depleted T cells, or PBMCs.

As handled by the study authors: Amplification from reference gene primers served as the basis for estimated nucleated cell counts. TCRdb keeps only in-frame clones here, not all; method: immunoSEQ multiplex PCR. From that table come the V and J calls and clone size; the DNA was used to work out D and trimming. Among roughly 330,000 clones listed, around 87% were seen once. Those enrolled, adults aged 18 to 89 years, came from under 25 US areas. Donors in Cohort 3 counted as recovered after two negative PCRs, clearance, or symptom resolution. Trimming took 1 base from V and 2 from J, leaving 7 bases between them. In germline, CDR1 is LGHNA, CDR2 YNFKEQ. There are 14 residues in the CDR3. This clone was found once.

The J gene is TRBJ2-3, the V gene TRBV4-2, with unresolved D. The source material was PBMCs or T cells enriched from blood (not recorded which). This clonotype originated in a woman aged 30 to 39 who had recovered from COVID-19. Here the CDR3 reads CASSQAGSTDTQYF. CDR3 DNA: TGTGCCAGCAGCCAAGCGGGTTCCACAGATACGCAGTATTTT.